Following are 5 T cell receptor beta chains from one sample sequenced in a study of glioma-infiltrating T cells. TCR alpha and beta CDR3 regions were amplified from RNA using iRepertoire nested multiplex PCR. TCRdb ran MiXCR on the multiplex PCR reads and lists one entry per CDR3 protein. In the table there are about 3,300 distinct CDR3 sequences, 65% to 90% of which are singletons. The source material was glioma tissue, nonneoplastic brain tissue, or PBMCs (not recorded which). The receptor source for this set is a human donor with low-grade glioma or glioblastoma, undergoing nonglioma brain surgery, or in good health (not recorded which).

A note on this clonotype: This beta chain lies outside the target of a library built for alpha chains; its clone size means little. The genes are TRBV2 and TRBJ1-5; maybe TRBD1 (5 bases). CDR3 length: 13 amino acids. CDR1 and CDR2 (germline): SNHLY, FYNNEI. V lost 7 bases and J lost 4, with 11 bases in between. The CDR3: CASKGDANQPQHF. DNA for the CDR3: TGTGCCAGCAAAGGGGACGCTAATCAGCCCCAGCATTTT.

This clonotype was recorded only once. For a library built for alpha chains, this beta chain is a stray read; little rests on its size. This sequence joins TRBV12-3 or TRBV12-4 and TRBJ2-3; 10 bases map to TRBD2. V gave up 4 bases and J gave up 6 bases; unmatched junction bases: 7. This CDR3 comprises 15 residues. CDR3 residues: CASSYSSGGADTQYF. The CDR3 nucleotides are TGTGCCAGCAGTTACTCGAGCGGGGGGGCCGATACGCAGTATTTT.

A word on this clonotype: This beta chain lies outside the target of a library built for alpha chains; its clone size means little. CDR3: CASTSGQGRHIQYF. In nucleotides, the CDR3 is TGTGCCAGCACTAGTGGCCAAGGAAGGCACATTCAGTACTTC. The chain couples TRBV27 to TRBJ2-4, with D unclear. The V and J ends lost 7 bases and 8 bases respectively, with 18 bases between them. Germline values: CDR1 MNHEY, CDR2 SMNVEV (reference sequence). The CDR3 loop spans 14 amino acids.

On this clonotype itself: One end of the junction varies from germline; a read error may be responsible. This beta chain lies outside the target of a library built for alpha chains; its clone size means little. The rearrangement uses TRBV7-6 and TRBJ1-1; D remains unclear. There are 13 residues in the CDR3. CDR1 and CDR2 from the germline V gene are SGHVS and FNYEAQ. Written as DNA, the CDR3 is TGTGCCAGCAGCTTAGGGCCTTACACTGAGGCTTTCTTT. It encodes CASSLGPYTEAFF. Combining the CDR3 with reference TRBV7-6 and TRBJ1-1 gives the whole variable domain GAGVSQSPRYKVTKRGQDVALRCDPISGHVSLYWYRQALGQGPEFLTYFNYEAQQDKSGLPNDRFSAERPEGSISTLTIQRTEQRDSAMYRCASSLGPYTEAFFGQGTRLTVV.

Concerning this clonotype itself: One junction end disagrees with the germline gene, perhaps due to a read error. Since the library was made to target alpha chains, this beta chain is a stray read and its abundance is not meaningful. The rearrangement links TRBV28 to TRBJ2-3; D is perhaps TRBD1 (6 bases). Germline V gene lookup returns CDR1 MDHEN and CDR2 SYDVKM. This CDR3 has 14 residues. The CDR3 nucleotides are TGTGCCAGCAGTTCGTACAGGGCGACAGATACGCAGTGTTTT. The encoded protein is CASSSYRATDTQCF.